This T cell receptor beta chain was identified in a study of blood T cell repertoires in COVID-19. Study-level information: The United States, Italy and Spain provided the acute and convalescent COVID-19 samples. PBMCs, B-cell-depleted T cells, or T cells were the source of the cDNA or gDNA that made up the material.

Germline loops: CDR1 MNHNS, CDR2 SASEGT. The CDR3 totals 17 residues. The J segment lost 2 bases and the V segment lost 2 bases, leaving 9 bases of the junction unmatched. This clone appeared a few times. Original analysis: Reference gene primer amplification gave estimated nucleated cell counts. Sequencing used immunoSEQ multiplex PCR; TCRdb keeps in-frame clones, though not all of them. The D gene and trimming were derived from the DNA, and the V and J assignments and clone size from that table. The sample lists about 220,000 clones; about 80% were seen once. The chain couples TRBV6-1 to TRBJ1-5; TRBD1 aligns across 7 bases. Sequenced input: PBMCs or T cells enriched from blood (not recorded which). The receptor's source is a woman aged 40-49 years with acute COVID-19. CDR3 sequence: CASSESFGGQRNQPQHF. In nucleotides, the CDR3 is TGTGCCAGCAGTGAAAGTTTCGGGGGACAGCGCAATCAGCCCCAGCATTTT.